Presented here are 15 T cell receptor beta chains from one specimen sequenced in a study of human T cells and chemical hapten exposure. MiXCR, applied by TCRdb to the RACE reads, yields one record per CDR3 protein. The sample contains 150,000 to 200,000 distinct CDR3 sequences, roughly 15% of which appear only once. Time point denoted: patch test 1, 2 weeks after DPC sensitization. Treatment meaning: therapeutic diphenylcyclopropenone sensitization with weekly scalp DPC. The material was whole blood, obtained in connection with sensitization to the hapten diphenylcyclopropenone (DPC). These receptor sequences come from a woman aged 25 to 39 with alopecia areata. Some clones in this sample may be carry-over from other donors' samples.

The rearrangement links TRBV21-1 to TRBJ2-1; TRBD1 was called by the table and not checked on the DNA. TRBV21-1 is labeled a pseudogene. The CDR3 totals 16 residues. The CDR3 reads CASSKEDRDSYNEQFF. The CDR3 nucleotides are TGTGCCAGCAGCAAAGAGGACCGGGACAGCTACAATGAGCAGTTCTTC.

This clonotype was observed a few times. The chain links TRBV27 to TRBJ1-2; D is perhaps TRBD1 (5 bases). In germline, CDR1 is MNHEY, CDR2 SMNVEV (reference sequence). CDR3 length equals 14 residues. With 2 bases removed from V and 4 bases from J, the gap between germline ends came to 11 bases. In nucleotides, the CDR3 is TGTGCCAGCAGTTTAGGAACAGGATCCTATGGCTACACCTTC. Amino acid sequence: CASSLGTGSYGYTF.

This clonotype has ten or more counts. This chain connects TRBV29-1 to TRBJ1-2; 8 bases align to TRBD1. Germline V gene lookup returns CDR1 SQVTM and CDR2 ANQGSEA. Losses at the gene ends were 6 bases for V and 1 base for J; bases not matched to a gene: 4. This CDR3 is 13 amino acids long. The CDR3 protein is CSVVTGDNYGYTF. CDR3 coding DNA: TGCAGCGTGGTGACAGGGGATAACTATGGCTACACCTTC. Full variable domain (missing parts from reference TRBV29-1 and TRBJ1-2): SAVISQKPSRDICQRGTSLTIQCQVDSQVTMMFWYRQQPGQSLTLIATANQGSEATYESGFVIDKFPISRPNLTFSTLTVSNMSPEDSSIYLCSVVTGDNYGYTFGSGTRLTVV.

The chain employs TRBV20-1 and TRBJ1-2, with D tentatively TRBD1 (5 bases). Germline V gives CDR1 DFQATT, CDR2 SNEGSKA (reference sequence). This CDR3 contains 14 residues. V was pared by 2 bases and J by 8 bases, with 18 bases between. This chain's CDR3 is CSARRSRDLGGYTF. The CDR3 DNA sequence: TGCAGTGCTAGAAGGAGTCGGGACCTTGGAGGCTACACCTTC.

The rearrangement links TRBV5-1 to TRBJ2-3; D gene uncertain. In germline, CDR1 is SGHRS, CDR2 YFSETQ. This CDR3 has 14 amino acids. The V end was cut by 4 bases, the J end by 1 base, with 10 bases between. CDR3 coding DNA: TGCGCCAGCAGCCCGGCGGTTGGCACAGATACGCAGTATTTT. Translating gives CASSPAVGTDTQYF.

The V call is TRBV10-1, the J call TRBJ2-4, with a possible D match to TRBD2 (5 bases). The CDR3 covers 16 residues. CDR1 is WNHNN and CDR2 is SYGVQD in the germline V gene (reference sequence). V was pared by 1 base and J by 0 bases, with 10 bases between. CDR3 in DNA: TGCGCCAGCAGTGAGTGGGGAGTCCTAGCCAAAAACATTCAGTACTTC. This codes for CASSEWGVLAKNIQYF.

This clonotype is a singleton in its sample. The CDR3 DNA reads TGTGCCAGCAGCACCCCGAGGGGTAGCAATCAGCCCCAGCATTTT. Amino acid sequence: CASSTPRGSNQPQHF. The chain uses TRBV6-2 or TRBV6-3 and TRBJ1-5; D is perhaps TRBD1 (5 bases). The CDR3 loop spans 15 amino acids. Germline-derived CDR1 and CDR2 are MNHEY and SVGEGT. V lost 6 bases and J 0 bases, leaving 12 bases between the germline ends.

This sequence joins TRBV29-1 and TRBJ2-1; no firm D call. CDR1 is SQVTM, CDR2 ANQGSEA, per germline. This CDR3 spans 12 amino acids. V lost 4 bases, J lost 6 bases, and 10 bases lay in between. DNA for the CDR3: TGCAGCGTTGTACCGGCAATCAATGAGCAGTTCTTC. Its protein is CSVVPAINEQFF.

The CDR3 DNA sequence: TGCAGTGCAAACTTACAGGGAGTGGAGGAAAAACTGTTTTTT. It codes for CSANLQGVEEKLFF. The V and J genes are TRBV20-1 and TRBJ1-4; perhaps TRBD1 as D (6 bases). CDR3 length equals 14 residues. Germline CDR1 DFQATT, CDR2 SNEGSKA (reference sequence). Trimming took off 6 bases at V and 8 bases at J, with 19 bases between the two ends.

This clonotype has more than one count but fewer than ten. The chain is built from TRBV20-1 and TRBJ1-1; no definite D call. Germline CDR1 reads DFQATT; CDR2 reads SNEGSKA (reference sequence). Trimming took 2 bases from V and 6 from J, leaving 7 bases between them. The CDR3 is 11 residues long. The CDR3, as DNA: TGCAGTGCTAGACAGGTGTCTGAAGCTTTCTTT. It specifies CSARQVSEAFF.

The chain has TRBV4-2 and TRBJ2-4; D uncertain. V was cut by 1 base and J by 0 bases, with 10 bases left in between. The CDR3 loop spans 16 amino acids. Germline V gene lookup returns CDR1 LGHNA and CDR2 YNFKEQ. Here the CDR3 DNA reads TGTGCCAGCAGCCAAGCCGGGCAGGTAGCCAAAAACATTCAGTACTTC. Protein product: CASSQAGQVAKNIQYF.

This clonotype was observed a few times. This chain links TRBV28 with TRBJ1-3; no reliable D call. V was clipped by 7 bases and J by 0 bases, with 10 bases between them. The germline V gene has CDR1 MDHEN and CDR2 SYDVKM. The CDR3 extends over 14 amino acids. The CDR3 coding sequence is TGTGCCAGCAACCCGGGCCTCTCTGGAAACACCATATATTTT. Protein: CASNPGLSGNTIYF. Full variable domain (rest looked up from reference TRBV28 and TRBJ1-3): DVKVTQSSRYLVKRTGEKVFLECVQDMDHENMFWYRQDPGLGLRLIYFSYDVKMKEKGDIPEGYSVSREKKERFSLILESASTNQTSMYLCASNPGLSGNTIYFGEGSWLTVV.

The chain uses TRBV20-1 and TRBJ2-3, with a tentative D call TRBD2 (5 bases). Trimming shortened V by 2 bases and J by 1 base, and 13 bases separated the two germline ends. Germline V gene data show CDR1 as DFQATT and CDR2 as SNEGSKA (reference sequence). CDR3 length: 15 amino acids. The CDR3 nucleotides are TGCAGTGCTAGAAATCCCACTAGTGGCACAGATACGCAGTATTTT. This encodes CSARNPTSGTDTQYF.

The genes are TRBV9 and TRBJ2-3; D is ambiguous. The CDR3 length is 14 residues. CDR1 and CDR2 (germline): SGDLS, YYNGEE. Trimming cost V 4 bases and J 4 bases, with 13 bases left between them. The CDR3 protein is CASSPWLESDTQYF. The CDR3 region has the DNA TGTGCCAGCAGCCCCTGGCTTGAATCAGATACGCAGTATTTT.

This clonotype turned up a few times. The gene calls are TRBV29-1 and TRBJ2-3, with 8 bases identical to TRBD2. Germline CDR1 SQVTM, CDR2 ANQGSEA. The CDR3 consists of 15 residues. The junction had 4 bases not matched to a gene; V was cut back by 0 bases and J by 2 bases. The CDR3 sequence is CSVEDAGGPTDTQYF. CDR3 in DNA: TGCAGCGTTGAAGACGCGGGGGGCCCCACAGATACGCAGTATTTT.